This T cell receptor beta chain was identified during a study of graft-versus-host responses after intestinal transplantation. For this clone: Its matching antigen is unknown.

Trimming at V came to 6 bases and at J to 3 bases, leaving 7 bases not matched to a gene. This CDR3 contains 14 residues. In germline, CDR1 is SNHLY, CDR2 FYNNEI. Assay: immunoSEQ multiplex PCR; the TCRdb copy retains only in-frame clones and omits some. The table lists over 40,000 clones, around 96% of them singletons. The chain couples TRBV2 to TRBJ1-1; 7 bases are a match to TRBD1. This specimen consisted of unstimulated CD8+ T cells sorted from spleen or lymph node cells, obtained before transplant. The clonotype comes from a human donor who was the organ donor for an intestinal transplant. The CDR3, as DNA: TGTGCCAGCAGAAGACAGGGAGCGGACACTGAAGCTTTCTTT. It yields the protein CASRRQGADTEAFF. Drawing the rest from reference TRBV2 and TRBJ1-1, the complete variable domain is EPEVTQTPSHQVTQMGQEVILRCVPISNHLYFYWYRQILGQKVEFLVSFYNNEISEKSEIFDDQFSVERPDGSNFTLKIRSTKLEDSAMYFCASRRQGADTEAFFGQGTRLTVV.